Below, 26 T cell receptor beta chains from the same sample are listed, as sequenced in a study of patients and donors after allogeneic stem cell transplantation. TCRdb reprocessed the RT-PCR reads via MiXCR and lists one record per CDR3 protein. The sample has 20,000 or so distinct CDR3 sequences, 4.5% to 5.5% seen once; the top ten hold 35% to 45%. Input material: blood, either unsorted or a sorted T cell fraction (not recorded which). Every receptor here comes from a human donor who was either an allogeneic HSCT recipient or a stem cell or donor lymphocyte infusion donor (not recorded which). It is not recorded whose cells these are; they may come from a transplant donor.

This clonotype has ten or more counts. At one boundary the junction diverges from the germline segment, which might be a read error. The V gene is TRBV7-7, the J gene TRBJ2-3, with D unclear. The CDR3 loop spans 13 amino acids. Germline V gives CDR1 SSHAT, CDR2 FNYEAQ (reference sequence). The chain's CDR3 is CASSLAPMDTQYF. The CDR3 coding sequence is TGTGCTAGCAGCTTAGCCCCTATGGATACGCAGTATTTT.

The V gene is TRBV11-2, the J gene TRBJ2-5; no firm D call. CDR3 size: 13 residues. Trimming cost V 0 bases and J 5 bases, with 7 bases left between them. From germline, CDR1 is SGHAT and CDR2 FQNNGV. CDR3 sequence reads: CASSLDERETQYF. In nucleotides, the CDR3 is TGTGCCAGCAGCTTAGATGAGAGGGAGACCCAGTACTTC.

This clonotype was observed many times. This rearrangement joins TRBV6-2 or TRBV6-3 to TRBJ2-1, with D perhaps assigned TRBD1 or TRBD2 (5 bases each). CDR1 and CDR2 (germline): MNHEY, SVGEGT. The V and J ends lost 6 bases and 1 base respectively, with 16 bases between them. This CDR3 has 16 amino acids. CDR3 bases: TGTGCCAGCAGAATTGGGGGATGGGGTTCCTACAATGAGCAGTTCTTC. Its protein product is CASRIGGWGSYNEQFF.

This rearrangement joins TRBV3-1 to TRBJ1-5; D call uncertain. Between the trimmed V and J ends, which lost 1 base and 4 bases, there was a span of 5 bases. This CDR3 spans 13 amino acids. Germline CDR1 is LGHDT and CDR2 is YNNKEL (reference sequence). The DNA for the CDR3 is TGTGCCAGCAGCCAAGGGCAAAATCAGCCCCAGCATTTT. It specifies CASSQGQNQPQHF.

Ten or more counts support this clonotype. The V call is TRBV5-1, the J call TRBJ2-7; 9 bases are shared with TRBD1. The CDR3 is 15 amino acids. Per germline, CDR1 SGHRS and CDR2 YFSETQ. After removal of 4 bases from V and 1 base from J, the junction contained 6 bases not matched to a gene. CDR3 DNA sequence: TGCGCCAGCAGCCCAGGGACAGGGCAGTCCTACGAGCAGTACTTC. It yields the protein CASSPGTGQSYEQYF.

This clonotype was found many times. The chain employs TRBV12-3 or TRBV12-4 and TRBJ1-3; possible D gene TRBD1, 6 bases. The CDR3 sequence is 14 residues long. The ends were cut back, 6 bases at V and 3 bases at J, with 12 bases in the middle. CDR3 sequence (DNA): TGTGCCAGCAGGAGGGGGGGGCTTGGAAACACCATATATTTT. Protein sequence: CASRRGGLGNTIYF.

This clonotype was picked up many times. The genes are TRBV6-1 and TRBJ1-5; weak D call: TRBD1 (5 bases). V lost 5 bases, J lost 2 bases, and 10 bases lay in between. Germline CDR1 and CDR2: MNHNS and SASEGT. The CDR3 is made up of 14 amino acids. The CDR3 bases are TGTGCCAGCAGTCCTGGGGGTCGCAATCAGCCCCAGCATTTT. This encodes CASSPGGRNQPQHF.

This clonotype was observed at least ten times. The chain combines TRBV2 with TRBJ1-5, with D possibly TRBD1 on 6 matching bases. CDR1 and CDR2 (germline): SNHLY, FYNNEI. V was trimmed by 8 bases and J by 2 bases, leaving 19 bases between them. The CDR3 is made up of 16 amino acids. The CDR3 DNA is TGTGCCAGCGCCCCTCGGAGAAACAGGGGCAATCAGCCCCAGCATTTT. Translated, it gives CASAPRRNRGNQPQHF.

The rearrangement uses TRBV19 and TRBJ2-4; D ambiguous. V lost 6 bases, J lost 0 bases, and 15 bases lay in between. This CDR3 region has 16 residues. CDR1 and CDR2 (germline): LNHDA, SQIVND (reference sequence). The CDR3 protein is CASSPTAILAKNIQYF. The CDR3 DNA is TGTGCCAGTAGCCCTACAGCGATCCTAGCCAAAAACATTCAGTACTTC.

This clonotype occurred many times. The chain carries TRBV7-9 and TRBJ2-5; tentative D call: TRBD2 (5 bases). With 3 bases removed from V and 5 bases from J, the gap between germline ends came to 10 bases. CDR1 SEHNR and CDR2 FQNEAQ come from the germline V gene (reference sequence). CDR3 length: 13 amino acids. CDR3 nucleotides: TGTGCCAGCAGCTTGTGGCAGCGGGAGACCCAGTACTTC. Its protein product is CASSLWQRETQYF.

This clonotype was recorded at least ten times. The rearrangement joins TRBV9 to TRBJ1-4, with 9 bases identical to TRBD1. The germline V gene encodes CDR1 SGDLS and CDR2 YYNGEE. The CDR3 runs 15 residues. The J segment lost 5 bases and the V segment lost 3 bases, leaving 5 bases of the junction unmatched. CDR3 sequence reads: CASSARDRANEKLFF. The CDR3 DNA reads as TGTGCCAGCAGCGCCCGGGACAGGGCGAATGAAAAACTGTTTTTT.

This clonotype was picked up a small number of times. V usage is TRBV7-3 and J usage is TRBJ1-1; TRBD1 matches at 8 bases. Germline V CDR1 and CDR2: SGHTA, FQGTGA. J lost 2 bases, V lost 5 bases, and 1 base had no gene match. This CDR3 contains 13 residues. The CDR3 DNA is TGTGCCAGCAGCCAGGGGGCCAACACTGAAGCTTTCTTT. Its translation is CASSQGANTEAFF.

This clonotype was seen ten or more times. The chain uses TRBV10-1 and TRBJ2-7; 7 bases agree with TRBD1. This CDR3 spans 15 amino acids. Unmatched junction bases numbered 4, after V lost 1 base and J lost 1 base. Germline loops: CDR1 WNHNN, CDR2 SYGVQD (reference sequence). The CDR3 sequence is CASSEYTGDSYEQYF. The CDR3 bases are TGCGCCAGCAGTGAGTATACAGGGGATTCCTACGAGCAGTACTTC.

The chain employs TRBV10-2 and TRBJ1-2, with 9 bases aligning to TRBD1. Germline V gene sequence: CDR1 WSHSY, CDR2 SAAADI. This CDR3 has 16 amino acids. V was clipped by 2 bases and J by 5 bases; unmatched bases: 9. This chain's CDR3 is CASSEPSTGGGYGYTF. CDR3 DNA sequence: TGCGCCAGCAGTGAGCCCTCGACAGGGGGGGGGTATGGCTACACCTTC.

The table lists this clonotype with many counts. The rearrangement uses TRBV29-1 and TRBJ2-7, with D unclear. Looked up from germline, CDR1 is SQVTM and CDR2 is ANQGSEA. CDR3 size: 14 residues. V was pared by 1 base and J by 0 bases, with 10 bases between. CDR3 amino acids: CSVEVPGSSYEQYF. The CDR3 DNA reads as TGCAGCGTTGAAGTCCCAGGCAGCTCCTACGAGCAGTACTTC.

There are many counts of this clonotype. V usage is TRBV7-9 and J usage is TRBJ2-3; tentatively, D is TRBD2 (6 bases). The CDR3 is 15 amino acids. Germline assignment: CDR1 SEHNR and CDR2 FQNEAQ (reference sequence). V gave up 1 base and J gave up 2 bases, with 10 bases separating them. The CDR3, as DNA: TGTGCCAGCAGCTTAGAAGCGGGTTTCACAGATACGCAGTATTTT. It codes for CASSLEAGFTDTQYF.

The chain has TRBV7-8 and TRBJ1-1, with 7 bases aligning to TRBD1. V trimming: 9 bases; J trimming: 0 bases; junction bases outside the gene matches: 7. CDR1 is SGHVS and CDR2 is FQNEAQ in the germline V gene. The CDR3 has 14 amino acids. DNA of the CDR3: TGTGCCAGTCTGGACAGGCTAATGAACACTGAAGCTTTCTTT. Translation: CASLDRLMNTEAFF.

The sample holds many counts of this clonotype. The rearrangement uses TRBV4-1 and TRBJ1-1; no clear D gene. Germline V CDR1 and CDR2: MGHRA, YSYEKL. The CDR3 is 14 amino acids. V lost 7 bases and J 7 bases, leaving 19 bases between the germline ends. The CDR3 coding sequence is TGCGCCAGCAATCCCGGGATTGGCAAAAGTGAAGCTTTCTTT. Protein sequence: CASNPGIGKSEAFF.

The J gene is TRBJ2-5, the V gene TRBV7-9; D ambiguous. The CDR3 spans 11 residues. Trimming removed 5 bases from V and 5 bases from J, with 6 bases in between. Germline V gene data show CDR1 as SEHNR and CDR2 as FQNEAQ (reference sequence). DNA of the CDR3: TGTGCCAGCAGCCGTTCGGAGACCCAGTACTTC. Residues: CASSRSETQYF.

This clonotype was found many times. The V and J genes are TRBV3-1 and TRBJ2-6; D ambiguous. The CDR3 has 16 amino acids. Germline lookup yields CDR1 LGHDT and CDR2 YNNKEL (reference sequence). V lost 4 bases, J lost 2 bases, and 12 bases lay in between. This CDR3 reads CASSLLATTGANVLTF. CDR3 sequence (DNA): TGTGCCAGCAGCCTGCTTGCAACGACTGGGGCCAACGTCCTGACTTTC.

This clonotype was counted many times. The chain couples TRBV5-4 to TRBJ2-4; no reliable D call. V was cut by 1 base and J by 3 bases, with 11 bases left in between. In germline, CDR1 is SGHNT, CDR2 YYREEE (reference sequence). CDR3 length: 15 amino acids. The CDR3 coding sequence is TGTGCCAGCAGCTTGAGGCCAGTCGGCAAAAACATTCAGTACTTC. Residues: CASSLRPVGKNIQYF.

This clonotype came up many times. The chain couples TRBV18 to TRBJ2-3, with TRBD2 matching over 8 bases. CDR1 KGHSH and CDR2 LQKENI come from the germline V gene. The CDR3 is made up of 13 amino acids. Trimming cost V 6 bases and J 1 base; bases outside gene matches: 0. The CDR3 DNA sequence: TGTGCCAGCTCGGGACTAGGCACAGATACGCAGTATTTT. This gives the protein CASSGLGTDTQYF.

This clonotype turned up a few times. The CDR3 DNA follows: TGCGCCAGCAGCTGGGAGGGGTCGAGAACTGAAGCTTTCTTT. It codes for CASSWEGSRTEAFF. The chain joins TRBV5-1 to TRBJ1-1, with D perhaps matching TRBD1 (5 bases). V lost 3 bases, J lost 5 bases, and 14 bases lay in between. The CDR3 runs 14 residues. CDR1 and CDR2 (germline): SGHRS, YFSETQ.

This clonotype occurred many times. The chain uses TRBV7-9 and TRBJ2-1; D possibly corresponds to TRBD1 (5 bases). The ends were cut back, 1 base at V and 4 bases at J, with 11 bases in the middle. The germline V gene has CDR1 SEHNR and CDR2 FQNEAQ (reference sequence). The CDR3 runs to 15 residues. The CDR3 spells CASSLEGLPYNEQFF. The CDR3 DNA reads TGTGCCAGCAGCTTAGAGGGGCTACCTTACAATGAGCAGTTCTTC.

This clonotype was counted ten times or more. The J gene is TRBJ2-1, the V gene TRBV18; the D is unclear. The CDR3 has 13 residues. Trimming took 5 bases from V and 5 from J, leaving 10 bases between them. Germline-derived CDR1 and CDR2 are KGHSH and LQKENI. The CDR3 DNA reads TGTGCCAGCTCAATGCAACTGAACAATGAGCAGTTCTTC. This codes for CASSMQLNNEQFF.

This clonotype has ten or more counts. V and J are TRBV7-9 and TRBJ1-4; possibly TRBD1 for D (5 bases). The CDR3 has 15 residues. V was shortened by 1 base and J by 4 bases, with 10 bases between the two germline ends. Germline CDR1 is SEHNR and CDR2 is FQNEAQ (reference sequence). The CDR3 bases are TGTGCCAGCAGCTTAGGACAGACACTTAATGAAAAACTGTTTTTT. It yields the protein CASSLGQTLNEKLFF.